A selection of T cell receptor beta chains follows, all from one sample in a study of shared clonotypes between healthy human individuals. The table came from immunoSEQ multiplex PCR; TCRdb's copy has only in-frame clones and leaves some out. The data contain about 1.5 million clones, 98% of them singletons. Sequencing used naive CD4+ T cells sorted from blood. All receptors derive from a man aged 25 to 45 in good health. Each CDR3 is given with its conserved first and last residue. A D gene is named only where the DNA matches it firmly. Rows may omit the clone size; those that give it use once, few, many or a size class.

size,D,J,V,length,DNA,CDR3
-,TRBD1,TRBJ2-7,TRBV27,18,TGTGCCAGCAGTTTCTCTCGGTGGACAGGGGAGACCAGCTACGAGCAGTACTTC,CASSFSRWTGETSYEQYF
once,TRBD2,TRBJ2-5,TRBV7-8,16,TGTGCCAGCAGCTTTAGGGGAGGACTAGCCCCAGGGACCCAGTACTTC,CASSFRGGLAPGTQYF
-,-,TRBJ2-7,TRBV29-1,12,TGCAGCGGCGGACGGGCCGCCTACGAGCAGTACTTC,CSGGRAAYEQYF
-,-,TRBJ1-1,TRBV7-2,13,TGTGCCAGCAGCTTAGACAGGGCCTTTGAAGCTTTCTTT,CASSLDRAFEAFF
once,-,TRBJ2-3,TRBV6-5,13,TGTGCCAGCAGTTACCACGCGGCAGATACGCAGTATTTT,CASSYHAADTQYF
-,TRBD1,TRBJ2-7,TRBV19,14,TGTGCCAGTAGTATGCGACAGGGAATGGGCGAGCAGTACTTC,CASSMRQGMGEQYF
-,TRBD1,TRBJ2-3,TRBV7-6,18,TGTGCCAGCAGCCAGGGGTGGCGGAGACAGGGGTTCGGGAATACGCAGTATTTT,CASSQGWRRQGFGNTQYF
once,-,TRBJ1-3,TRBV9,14,TGTGCCAGCAGCGTCACAGCCGAGGGAAACACCATATATTTT,CASSVTAEGNTIYF
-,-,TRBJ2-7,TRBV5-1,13,TGCGCCAGCAGCATCACAGGGACCCACGAGCAGTACTTC,CASSITGTHEQYF
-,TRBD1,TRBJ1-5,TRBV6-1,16,TGTGCCAGCAGTGAAGGCGAGACAGGGGCATCCCGGCCCCAGCATTTT,CASSEGETGASRPQHF
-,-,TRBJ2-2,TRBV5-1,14,TGCGCCAGCAGCGTGAAGATAAACACCGGGGAGCTGTTTTTT,CASSVKINTGELFF
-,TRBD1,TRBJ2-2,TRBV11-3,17,TGTGCCAGCAGCTTAGGATCTCGACAGGGTTGGTCCGGGGAGCTGTTTTTT,CASSLGSRQGWSGELFF
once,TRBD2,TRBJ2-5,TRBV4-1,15,TGCGCCAGCAGTCGTCCGGGACTAGCTGGAGAGACCCAGTACTTC,CASSRPGLAGETQYF
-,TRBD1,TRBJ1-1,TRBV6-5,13,TGTGCCAGCAGCCGGGACAGAGGGTTTCGTGCTTTCTTT,CASSRDRGFRAFF
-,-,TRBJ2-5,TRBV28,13,TGTGCCAGCAGTTTCGGCCTAGTAGGGACCCAGTACTTC,CASSFGLVGTQYF
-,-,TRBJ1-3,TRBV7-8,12,TGTGCCAGCAGCTCACATGGAAACACCATATATTTT,CASSSHGNTIYF
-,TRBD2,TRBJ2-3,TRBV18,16,TGTGCCAGCTCACCCTACGGGAGGCGGCCCACAGATACGCAGTATTTT,CASSPYGRRPTDTQYF
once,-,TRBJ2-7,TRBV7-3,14,TGTGCCAGCAGCTTTAGGGCAGGGGCCGACGAGCAGTACTTC,CASSFRAGADEQYF
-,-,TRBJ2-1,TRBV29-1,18,TGCAGCAGATTAGACGGACTCCCGACATATAGGTCCTACAATGAGCAGTTCTTC,CSRLDGLPTYRSYNEQFF
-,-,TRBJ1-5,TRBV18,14,TGTGCCAGCTCCCCTCAACCGGGCAATCAGCCCCAGCATTTT,CASSPQPGNQPQHF
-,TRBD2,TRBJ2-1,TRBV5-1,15,TGCGCCAGCAGCTTGGCTAGCGGGGGCTACAATGAGCAGTTCTTC,CASSLASGGYNEQFF
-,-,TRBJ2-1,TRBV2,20,TGTGCCAGCAGTGCCCTTGGGAGCTGGTCGGACAGAAACTCCTACAATGAGCAGTTCTTC,CASSALGSWSDRNSYNEQFF
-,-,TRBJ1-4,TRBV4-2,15,TGTGCCAGCAGCCTTAGACAGGAATCTAATGAAAAACTGTTTTTT,CASSLRQESNEKLFF
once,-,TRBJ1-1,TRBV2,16,TGTGCCAGCAGTGAGGTTCTGGGGGCAGGGAACACTGAAGCTTTCTTT,CASSEVLGAGNTEAFF